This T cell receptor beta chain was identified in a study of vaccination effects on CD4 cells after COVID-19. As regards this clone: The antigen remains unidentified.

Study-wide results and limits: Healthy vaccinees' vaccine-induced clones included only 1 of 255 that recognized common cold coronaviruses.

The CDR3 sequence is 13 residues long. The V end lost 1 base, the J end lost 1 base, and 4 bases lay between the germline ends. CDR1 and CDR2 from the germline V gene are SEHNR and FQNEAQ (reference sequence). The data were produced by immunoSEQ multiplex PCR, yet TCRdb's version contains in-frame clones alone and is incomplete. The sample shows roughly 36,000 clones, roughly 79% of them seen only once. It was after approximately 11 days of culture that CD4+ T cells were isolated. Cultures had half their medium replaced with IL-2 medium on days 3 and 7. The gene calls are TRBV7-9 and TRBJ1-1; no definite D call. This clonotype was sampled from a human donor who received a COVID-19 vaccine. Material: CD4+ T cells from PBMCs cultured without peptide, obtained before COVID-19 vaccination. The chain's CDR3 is CASSLDTNTEAFF. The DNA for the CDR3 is TGTGCCAGCAGCTTAGACACGAACACTGAAGCTTTCTTT.